A single sample is the source of the 10 T cell receptor beta chains below, sequenced in a study of blood T cell repertoires in COVID-19. The repertoire was sequenced with immunoSEQ multiplex PCR; TCRdb's copy has only in-frame clones and lacks some. The profile shows about 80,000 clones, about 80% of them singletons. The specimen was peripheral blood. All receptors come from a human donor in a cohort sampled during active COVID-19.

The chain couples TRBV29-1 to TRBJ1-2, with 9 bases fitting TRBD1. The V gene end was trimmed by 6 bases and the J gene end by 5 bases; junction bases not matched to a gene: 13. The CDR3 is 15 residues long. Germline V gene data show CDR1 as SQVTM and CDR2 as ANQGSEA. This CDR3 is CSVDSDRGFGYGYTF. The CDR3 DNA reads TGCAGCGTAGATTCGGACAGGGGTTTCGGGTATGGCTACACCTTC.

J is TRBJ2-2 and V is TRBV6-6; a possible D gene is TRBD1 (5 bases). Deletions cut 6 bases from V and 6 bases from J, with 14 bases between. The germline CDR1 and CDR2 sequences are MNHNY and SVGAGI (reference sequence). This CDR3 is built from 14 residues. The CDR3 DNA is TGTGCCAGCAGAACCCCCACAGGACCCGGGGAGCTGTTTTTT. It yields the protein CASRTPTGPGELFF.

The chain combines TRBV24-1 with TRBJ2-1; 12 bases fit TRBD1. This CDR3 contains 18 residues. Unmatched junction bases numbered 9, after V lost 3 bases and J lost 4 bases. Germline V lookup: CDR1 KGHDR, CDR2 SFDVKD. The CDR3 region is CATSDATGTGGKYNEQFF. Written as DNA, the CDR3 is TGTGCCACCAGTGATGCAACCGGGACAGGGGGCAAGTACAATGAGCAGTTCTTC.

This clone was recorded a few times. V gene TRBV7-8 combines with J gene TRBJ1-6, with TRBD1 matching 11 bases. This CDR3 spans 17 amino acids. The J segment lost 7 bases and the V segment lost 6 bases, leaving 11 bases of the junction unmatched. In germline, CDR1 is SGHVS, CDR2 FQNEAQ. The CDR3 sequence: CASSLFRDRGINSPLHF. CDR3 bases: TGTGCCAGCAGTCTGTTTCGGGACAGGGGGATCAATTCACCCCTCCACTTT.

On this clone itself: This specimen includes other DNA sequences encoding the same CDR3. The rearrangement uses TRBV5-4 and TRBJ2-6, with 9 nucleotides matching TRBD1. In germline, CDR1 is SGHNT, CDR2 YYREEE (reference sequence). This CDR3 has 17 amino acids. Unmatched junction bases numbered 5, after V lost 4 bases and J lost 0 bases. The DNA for the CDR3 is TGTGCCAGCAGCCCCGGGGACAGGGTCTCTGGGGCCAACGTCCTGACTTTC. Its protein is CASSPGDRVSGANVLTF.

CDR3 sequence: CASSFFGSYSGANVLTF. The CDR3 coding sequence is TGTGCCAGCAGCTTTTTCGGGTCCTACTCTGGGGCCAACGTCCTGACTTTC. This chain links TRBV5-4 with TRBJ2-6; D is undetermined. V shed 2 bases and J shed 0 bases, with 12 bases lying between them. The CDR3 is made up of 17 amino acids. The V gene's germline CDR1 is SGHNT and CDR2 YYREEE (reference sequence).

V and J are TRBV5-1 and TRBJ1-4; D remains ambiguous. Deletions cut 4 bases from V and 0 bases from J, with 10 bases between. The CDR3 is 15 residues long. Germline V lookup: CDR1 SGHRS, CDR2 YFSETQ. CDR3 region: CASSAYLPTNEKLFF. CDR3 sequence (DNA): TGCGCCAGCAGCGCCTACCTCCCAACTAATGAAAAACTGTTTTTT.

The chain recombines TRBV9 with TRBJ1-1; TRBD1 aligns across 8 bases. Losses at the gene ends were 6 bases for V and 1 base for J; bases not matched to a gene: 11. CDR3 length equals 16 residues. Germline values: CDR1 SGDLS, CDR2 YYNGEE. This chain's CDR3 is CASTSRAGGGNTEAFF. The CDR3 DNA sequence: TGTGCCAGCACCAGTAGGGCAGGGGGCGGGAACACTGAAGCTTTCTTT.

The chain combines TRBV5-5 with TRBJ2-6; the D is unclear. Trimming shortened V by 4 bases and J by 4 bases, and 12 bases separated the two germline ends. Per the germline V gene, CDR1 is SGHKS and CDR2 is YYEKEE (reference sequence). This CDR3 has 15 residues. The CDR3 spells CASSPSLAGANVLTF. In DNA form, the CDR3 reads TGTGCCAGCAGCCCATCCTTAGCCGGGGCCAACGTCCTGACTTTC.

V and J are TRBV7-2 and TRBJ1-1; D is possibly TRBD1 (6 bases). Trimming left V 1 base short and J 10 bases short, with 16 bases between. The CDR3 covers 14 residues. CDR1 is SGHTA, CDR2 FQGNSA, per germline. CDR3 region: CASSLDGLGARAFF. In nucleotides, the CDR3 is TGTGCCAGCAGCTTAGATGGCTTGGGGGCGCGAGCTTTCTTT.